A single sample gave rise to the 28 T cell receptor beta chains below, sequenced in a study of early stage breast cancer tumors. Profiled with immunoSEQ multiplex PCR; TCRdb holds only in-frame clones, not every one. The table shows roughly 9,900 clones, with almost 65% occurring only once. The sequenced sample consisted of breast tumor tissue. The receptor set was obtained from a person between 55 and 69 years old with breast cancer.

V gene TRBV12-5 combines with J gene TRBJ2-5; TRBD1 aligns across 7 bases. Losses at the gene ends were 7 bases for V and 2 bases for J; bases not matched to a gene: 7. CDR3 size: 14 residues. The germline V gene encodes CDR1 LGHNT and CDR2 FRNRAP. In DNA, the CDR3 is TGTGCTAGTGCTAAAAACAGGGGTCAAGAGACCCAGTACTTC. Translating gives CASAKNRGQETQYF.

The chain carries TRBV15 and TRBJ2-7, with 10 nucleotides matching TRBD2. Trimming at V came to 0 bases and at J to 3 bases, leaving 8 bases not matched to a gene. Germline V gene data show CDR1 as LNHNV and CDR2 as YYDKDF (reference sequence). This CDR3 has 17 residues. The CDR3 DNA reads TGTGCCACCAGCAGAGATCGTCTAGCGGGGGCAGTCTACGAGCAGTACTTC. Its translation is CATSRDRLAGAVYEQYF.

This clone is judged medium-sized. This chain connects TRBV6-4 to TRBJ2-1; TRBD2 is a possible D gene (6 bases). This CDR3 comprises 15 residues. V shed 3 bases and J shed 3 bases, with 12 bases lying between them. Germline V gene sequence: CDR1 MRHNA, CDR2 SNTAGT. This CDR3 reads CASSEGVADYNEQFF. Here the CDR3 DNA reads TGTGCCAGCAGTGAAGGGGTAGCGGACTACAATGAGCAGTTCTTC.

This clone was observed a handful of times. The gene calls are TRBV2 and TRBJ2-7; 10 positions agree with TRBD1. The V segment lost 5 bases and the J segment 4 bases; nucleotides outside the gene matches: 5. Germline V gene data show CDR1 as SNHLY and CDR2 as FYNNEI. There are 14 residues in the CDR3. The CDR3 loop is CASSRTGGSYEQYF. The CDR3 nucleotides read TGTGCCAGCAGTCGGACAGGGGGGTCTTACGAGCAGTACTTC.

As regards this clone: The germline gene is not matched at one end of the junction; a read error may be the cause. As DNA, the CDR3 is TGCGCCAGCAGTTGTGGAAGAAGATCGCACAAAGTCGGGCCATTC. This sequence encodes CASSCGRRSHKVGPF. The genes are TRBV10-1 and TRBJ2-6, with D unresolved. The CDR3 length is 15 residues. CDR1 and CDR2 (germline): WNHNN, SYGVQD (reference sequence).

This clone appeared a few times. The chain links TRBV5-1 to TRBJ1-2, with D hard to call. Trimming took off 1 base at V and 4 bases at J, with 11 bases between the two ends. Germline CDR1 reads SGHRS; CDR2 reads YFSETQ. The CDR3 spans 14 residues. CDR3 DNA: TGCGCCAGCAGCTTGCTCGGTGTTACCTATGGCTACACCTTC. Encoded protein: CASSLLGVTYGYTF.

The genes are TRBV5-1 and TRBJ1-3; D is uncertain. This CDR3 is 15 amino acids long. CDR1 is SGHRS and CDR2 is YFSETQ in the germline V gene. The V gene lost 2 bases and the J gene lost 0 bases, with 9 bases spanning the gap. The CDR3 nucleotides are TGCGCCAGCAGCTTCTCGAGGGACTCTGGAAACACCATATATTTT. Translated: CASSFSRDSGNTIYF. The full variable domain, its missing parts supplied by reference TRBV5-1 and TRBJ1-3, is KAGVTQTPRYLIKTRGQQVTLSCSPISGHRSVSWYQQTPGQGLQFLFEYFSETQRNKGNFPGRFSGRQFSNSRSEMNVSTLELGDSALYLCASSFSRDSGNTIYFGEGSWLTVV.

Relative to its sample, this clone is medium-sized. The chain recombines TRBV9 with TRBJ1-1; D not certain. The CDR3 is 12 amino acids. Trimming left V 4 bases short and J 0 bases short, with 4 bases between. Germline CDR1 and CDR2: SGDLS and YYNGEE. The chain's CDR3 is CASSNMNTEAFF. CDR3 nucleotides: TGTGCCAGCAGCAACATGAACACTGAAGCTTTCTTT.

The chain recombines TRBV30 with TRBJ1-2; D gene unclear. V was trimmed by 0 bases and J by 4 bases, leaving 6 bases between them. The V gene's germline CDR1 is GTSNPN and CDR2 SVGIG (reference sequence). This CDR3 comprises 12 residues. CDR3 DNA: TGTGCCTGGAGTGTCTTAGTCTATGGCTACACCTTC. This sequence encodes CAWSVLVYGYTF.

This chain uses TRBV7-3 with TRBJ2-1; possibly TRBD2 for D (5 bases). The CDR3 runs to 12 residues. Germline loops: CDR1 SGHTA, CDR2 FQGTGA. Trimming removed 1 base at V and 8 bases at J, with 6 bases between. CDR3 protein: CASSLMGDEQFF. The CDR3 region has the DNA TGTGCCAGCAGCTTAATGGGAGATGAGCAGTTCTTC.

The chain uses TRBV2 and TRBJ2-1; TRBD2 matches 9 bases. Per the germline V gene, CDR1 is SNHLY and CDR2 is FYNNEI. V lost 6 bases to trimming and J lost 9 bases; unmatched junction nucleotides: 9. The CDR3 contains 14 residues. The CDR3 coding sequence is TGTGCCAGCAGGACCTCTAGCGGGATCTCTGAGCAGTTCTTC. Translating gives CASRTSSGISEQFF.

The chain has TRBV15 and TRBJ1-1; maybe TRBD1 (5 bases). The V end was cut by 1 base, the J end by 7 bases, with 13 bases between. CDR1 and CDR2 (germline): LNHNV, YYDKDF (reference sequence). The CDR3 loop spans 14 amino acids. The CDR3 here is CATSRVGTGGEAFF. In DNA, the CDR3 is TGTGCCACCAGCAGAGTGGGCACCGGGGGTGAAGCTTTCTTT.

V and J are TRBV28 and TRBJ2-7; D remains unclear. The ends were cut back, 9 bases at V and 4 bases at J, with 13 bases in the middle. Looked up from germline, CDR1 is MDHEN and CDR2 is SYDVKM. CDR3 length equals 12 residues. The CDR3 nucleotides are TGTGCCAGTTACAGTTATGCTTACGAGCAGTACTTC. Its protein is CASYSYAYEQYF.

This clone is medium-sized. The chain has TRBV11-2 and TRBJ1-1; D may be TRBD1 (6 bases). V was pared by 1 base and J by 5 bases, with 11 bases between. Looked up from germline, CDR1 is SGHAT and CDR2 is FQNNGV. The CDR3 sequence is 14 residues long. This CDR3 reads CASSLGRGGTEAFF. The DNA for the CDR3 is TGTGCCAGCAGCTTAGGCAGGGGCGGAACTGAAGCTTTCTTT.

The V gene is TRBV19, the J gene TRBJ1-6; TRBD1 matches at 8 bases. The CDR3 covers 14 residues. V lost 4 bases and J lost 7; bases outside the gene matches: 3. CDR1 LNHDA and CDR2 SQIVND come from the germline V gene (reference sequence). Written as DNA, the CDR3 is TGTGCCAGTAGTAGTTCAGGGGGCAATTCACCCCTCCACTTT. Translated, it gives CASSSSGGNSPLHF.

The chain uses TRBV15 and TRBJ1-5, with 8 bases aligning to TRBD1. V gave up 3 bases and J gave up 7 bases; unmatched junction bases: 8. This CDR3 region has 15 residues. Germline V gene lookup returns CDR1 LNHNV and CDR2 YYDKDF (reference sequence). In DNA, the CDR3 is TGTGCCACCAGCAGCCGCAGGGGGCTCGAACAGCCCCAGCATTTT. The encoded protein is CATSSRRGLEQPQHF.

The genes are TRBV7-9 and TRBJ2-5, with D possibly TRBD1 on 6 matching bases. Per germline, CDR1 SEHNR and CDR2 FQNEAQ (reference sequence). The CDR3 is 14 amino acids. Trimming stripped 5 bases from V and 1 base from J, with 11 bases between. The CDR3 DNA is TGTGCCAGCAGCCTCGACAGGTCCCAAGAGACCCAGTACTTC. This codes for CASSLDRSQETQYF.

The rearrangement links TRBV10-3 to TRBJ1-6, with D possibly matching TRBD1 (6 bases). The CDR3 spans 15 residues. The germline gives CDR1 ENHRY, CDR2 SYGVKD. The V and J ends lost 3 bases and 4 bases respectively, with 10 bases between them. CDR3 DNA: TGTGCCATCAGTGAAAAACAGGGTTATAATTCACCCCTCCACTTT. As protein: CAISEKQGYNSPLHF.

By share, this clone ranks as medium-sized. The rearrangement joins TRBV2 to TRBJ2-5; D call uncertain. Germline CDR1 SNHLY, CDR2 FYNNEI. V gave up 3 bases and J gave up 5 bases, with 4 bases separating them. CDR3 length equals 11 residues. DNA for the CDR3: TGTGCCAGCAGTGATATGGAGACCCAGTACTTC. It is translated as CASSDMETQYF.

The V gene is TRBV7-2, the J gene TRBJ1-1; D is ambiguous. Germline V gene sequence: CDR1 SGHTA, CDR2 FQGNSA. The V gene lost 6 bases and the J gene lost 3 bases, with 11 bases spanning the gap. This CDR3 is built from 13 residues. CDR3: CASSPGRHTEAFF. The CDR3 bases are TGTGCCAGCAGTCCTGGTAGGCACACTGAAGCTTTCTTT.

This chain links TRBV28 with TRBJ1-1; 7 nucleotides line up with TRBD1. The CDR3 has 15 residues. Germline V gene sequence: CDR1 MDHEN, CDR2 SYDVKM. V was pared by 5 bases and J by 0 bases, with 6 bases of the junction left unmatched. Here the CDR3 reads CASSGRDSMNTEAFF. The DNA for the CDR3 is TGTGCCAGCAGTGGGAGGGACAGCATGAACACTGAAGCTTTCTTT.

The gene calls are TRBV5-1 and TRBJ1-1, with a weak D call TRBD1 (5 bases). V was pared by 0 bases and J by 5 bases, with 11 bases between. This CDR3 has 14 amino acids. Germline values: CDR1 SGHRS, CDR2 YFSETQ. The CDR3 region is CASSLARGVTEAFF. In DNA form, the CDR3 reads TGCGCCAGCAGCTTGGCAAGGGGCGTGACTGAAGCTTTCTTT.

This clone was seen a handful of times. The chain employs TRBV27 and TRBJ2-1; D is perhaps TRBD2 (7 bases). V was trimmed by 10 bases and J by 10 bases, leaving 20 bases between them. CDR1 is MNHEY, CDR2 SMNVEV, per germline (reference sequence). The length of the CDR3 is 13 residues. The CDR3 DNA sequence: TGTGCCACCCGGAGGGGGGGCCTAGGGGAGCAGTTCTTC. Amino acids: CATRRGGLGEQFF.

The chain carries TRBV13 and TRBJ2-1; 14 nucleotides line up with TRBD2. Germline-derived CDR1 and CDR2 are PRHDT and FYEKMQ (reference sequence). The CDR3 is made up of 14 amino acids. The junction had 2 bases not matched to a gene; V was cut back by 4 bases and J by 9 bases. CDR3 protein: CASSSTSGGVEQFF. CDR3 in DNA: TGTGCCAGCAGCTCGACTAGCGGGGGGGTTGAGCAGTTCTTC.

This chain uses TRBV4-1 with TRBJ1-3; 8 bases map to TRBD1. Germline V gene sequence: CDR1 MGHRA, CDR2 YSYEKL. V was clipped by 3 bases and J by 4 bases; unmatched bases: 8. This CDR3 spans 16 amino acids. CDR3 sequence reads: CASSHLDRGWGNTIYF. CDR3 nucleotides: TGCGCCAGCAGCCACCTCGACAGGGGATGGGGAAACACCATATATTTT.

This sequence joins TRBV7-2 and TRBJ2-2, with 11 bases identical to TRBD1. The junction had 8 bases not matched to a gene; V was cut back by 5 bases and J by 6 bases. The CDR3 has 16 residues. Germline loops: CDR1 SGHTA, CDR2 FQGNSA. This chain's CDR3 is CASSHGGQGASGELFF. In DNA form, the CDR3 reads TGTGCCAGCAGCCACGGAGGACAGGGGGCATCCGGGGAGCTGTTTTTT.

The J gene is TRBJ2-6, the V gene TRBV19; 7 bases map to TRBD1. V dropped 4 bases and J dropped 1; count of bases not matched to a gene: 7. The germline V gene encodes CDR1 LNHDA and CDR2 SQIVND (reference sequence). This CDR3 has 17 amino acids. The CDR3 DNA is TGTGCCAGTAGTAGAATGGCCAGGGGGTCTGGGGCCAACGTCCTGACTTTC. It translates to CASSRMARGSGANVLTF. The complete variable domain, with remaining parts taken from reference TRBV19 and TRBJ2-6, reads DGGITQSPKYLFRKEGQNVTLSCEQNLNHDAMYWYRQDPGQGLRLIYYSQIVNDFQKGDIAEGYSVSREKKESFPLTVTSAQKNPTAFYLCASSRMARGSGANVLTFGAGSRLTVL.

The V gene is TRBV5-1, the J gene TRBJ1-2, with D unresolved. Germline loops: CDR1 SGHRS, CDR2 YFSETQ. Trimming took off 0 bases at V and 4 bases at J, with 4 bases between the two ends. The CDR3 extends over 12 amino acids. CDR3 protein: CASSLGAYGYTF. In DNA, the CDR3 is TGCGCCAGCAGCTTGGGGGCCTATGGCTACACCTTC.